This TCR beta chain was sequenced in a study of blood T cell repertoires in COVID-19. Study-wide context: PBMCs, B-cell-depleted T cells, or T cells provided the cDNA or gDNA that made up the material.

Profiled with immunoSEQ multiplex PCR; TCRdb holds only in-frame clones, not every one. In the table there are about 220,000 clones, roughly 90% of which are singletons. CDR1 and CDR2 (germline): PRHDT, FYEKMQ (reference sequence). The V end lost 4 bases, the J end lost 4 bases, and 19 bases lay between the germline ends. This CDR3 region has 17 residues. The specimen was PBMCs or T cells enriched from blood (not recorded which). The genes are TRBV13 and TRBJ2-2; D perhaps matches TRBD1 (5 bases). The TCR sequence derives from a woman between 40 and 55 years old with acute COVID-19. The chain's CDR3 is CASSSALQGGATGELFF. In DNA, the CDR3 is TGTGCCAGCAGCTCAGCGCTTCAGGGTGGAGCCACCGGGGAGCTGTTTTTT.